The table lists the clone carrying this TCR beta chain with a few counts. This entry comes from a study of blood T cell repertoires in COVID-19. Overall study: Acute and convalescent COVID-19 samples came from the United States, Italy and Spain. PBMCs, B-cell-depleted T cells, or T cells provided the cDNA or gDNA that made up the material.

Germline assignment: CDR1 SNHLY and CDR2 FYNNEI. V was trimmed by 5 bases and J by 7 bases, leaving 6 bases between them. The CDR3 totals 12 residues. Method: immunoSEQ multiplex PCR; TCRdb's copy keeps in-frame clones and lacks some. This repertoire shows about 220,000 clones, about 86% found once; its top ten account for 1.3%. V is TRBV2 and J is TRBJ1-6, with D unclear. The sequenced sample consisted of PBMCs or T cells enriched from blood (not recorded which). This receptor was obtained from a woman between 40 and 50 years old with acute COVID-19. CDR3: CASSPANSPLHF. Written as DNA, the CDR3 is TGTGCCAGCAGTCCAGCGAATTCACCCCTCCACTTT.